What follows are 17 T cell receptor beta chains derived from one specimen sequenced in a study of T cell changes during pregnancy in multiple sclerosis. Assay used: immunoSEQ multiplex PCR; TCRdb lists only in-frame clones, some missing. The table records about 100,000 clones, 75% to 95% of them present only once. The sample was peripheral blood, taken in the second trimester of pregnancy. Every receptor here comes from a female donor with multiple sclerosis, enrolled in a pregnancy study.

The chain uses TRBV28 and TRBJ2-7, with a possible D match to TRBD1 (5 bases). The CDR3 extends over 12 amino acids. Germline V gene lookup returns CDR1 MDHEN and CDR2 SYDVKM. Trimming removed 5 bases from V and 4 bases from J, with 9 bases in between. In DNA, the CDR3 is TGTGCCAGCAGTATGACAGTATACGAGCAGTACTTC. Encoded protein: CASSMTVYEQYF.

CDR3 amino acids: CASSLASGPSYEQYF. The CDR3 bases are TGTGCCAGCAGCTTGGCTAGCGGCCCTTCCTACGAGCAGTACTTC. The chain recombines TRBV5-4 with TRBJ2-7; 7 bases are a match to TRBD2. Losses at the gene ends were 0 bases for V and 1 base for J; bases not matched to a gene: 4. This CDR3 region has 15 residues. Germline lookup yields CDR1 SGHNT and CDR2 YYREEE (reference sequence).

CDR3 DNA: TGTGCCAGCAGCGTAGGACTAGCGGGAAGCTCCTACAATGAGCAGTTCTTC. Residues: CASSVGLAGSSYNEQFF. This chain links TRBV9 with TRBJ2-1, with 11 bases matching TRBD2. The CDR3 is 17 amino acids. Germline CDR1 SGDLS, CDR2 YYNGEE. Trimming took 0 bases from V and 0 from J; bases not matched to a gene: 2.

This chain connects TRBV5-8 to TRBJ2-7; 7 bases are a match to TRBD1. With 3 bases clipped from V and 6 bases from J, the junction kept 0 bases outside the gene matches. Germline CDR1 SGHTS, CDR2 YDEGEE. The CDR3 spans 11 residues. The CDR3 loop reads CASSSGGEQYF. The CDR3 region has the DNA TGTGCCAGCAGCTCAGGGGGCGAGCAGTACTTC.

The chain combines TRBV7-3 with TRBJ2-3; 7 bases align to TRBD2. This CDR3 is 15 amino acids long. From germline, CDR1 is SGHTA and CDR2 FQGTGA. V gave up 3 bases and J gave up 1 base; unmatched junction bases: 4. CDR3 region: CASSFSSGGTDTQYF. The CDR3 nucleotides are TGTGCCAGCAGCTTCTCTAGCGGAGGCACAGATACGCAGTATTTT.

The V gene is TRBV10-3, the J gene TRBJ1-1, with TRBD1 matching over 7 bases. CDR3 length: 16 residues. V dropped 0 bases and J dropped 0; count of bases not matched to a gene: 4. Germline values: CDR1 ENHRY, CDR2 SYGVKD. CDR3 amino acids: CAISESRQGLNTEAFF. DNA for the CDR3: TGTGCCATCAGTGAGTCGAGACAGGGATTGAACACTGAAGCTTTCTTT.

The CDR3, as DNA: TGTGCCAGCAGCCAAAGGCCAGGAACCGGCGGGGCTAGCACAGATACGCAGTATTTT. Translation gives CASSQRPGTGGASTDTQYF. The chain combines TRBV4-2 with TRBJ2-3, with a tentative D call TRBD2 (6 bases). The germline V gene encodes CDR1 LGHNA and CDR2 YNFKEQ. V dropped 2 bases and J dropped 0 bases, with 21 bases sitting between them. This CDR3 region has 19 residues.

The J gene is TRBJ2-2, the V gene TRBV27; TRBD2 matches 7 bases. J gave up 2 bases and V 2 bases, and 5 bases lay outside the gene matches. CDR1 and CDR2 (germline): MNHEY, SMNVEV (reference sequence). CDR3 length equals 16 residues. CDR3: CASSLVGGINTGELFF. The CDR3 nucleotides read TGTGCCAGCAGTTTAGTGGGAGGGATAAACACCGGGGAGCTGTTTTTT.

The chain recombines TRBV25-1 with TRBJ2-7; the match to TRBD2 covers 8 bases. V shed 6 bases, J shed 2 bases, and the junction held 6 bases outside the gene matches. The CDR3 is 14 residues long. CDR1 and CDR2 from the germline V gene are MGHDK and SYGVNS. The CDR3, as DNA: TGTGCCAGCAGCCACGCGGGGGGAACCTACGAGCAGTACTTC. Translated: CASSHAGGTYEQYF.

V is TRBV4-2 and J is TRBJ2-7; 11 bases fit TRBD2. The CDR3 extends over 16 amino acids. CDR1 and CDR2 (germline): LGHNA, YNFKEQ. The V gene end was trimmed by 1 base and the J gene end by 1 base; junction bases not matched to a gene: 3. The CDR3 region has the DNA TGTGCCAGCAGCCAAGGACTAGCGGGAAGTTCCTACGAGCAGTACTTC. This codes for CASSQGLAGSSYEQYF.

The V and J genes are TRBV6-5 and TRBJ2-7; D is uncertain. V shed 7 bases and J shed 9 bases, with 7 bases lying between them. This CDR3 is built from 9 residues. Germline CDR1 reads MNHEY; CDR2 reads SVGAGI. DNA of the CDR3: TGTGCCAGCACCGTCCCGCAGTACTTC. Amino acids: CASTVPQYF.

V usage is TRBV6-5 and J usage is TRBJ1-3; no firm D call. The CDR3 runs to 16 residues. Trimming shortened V by 0 bases and J by 0 bases, and 9 bases separated the two germline ends. The germline CDR1 and CDR2 sequences are MNHEY and SVGAGI. The CDR3 loop reads CASSYSWALSGNTIYF. In nucleotides, the CDR3 is TGTGCCAGCAGTTACTCCTGGGCCCTCTCTGGAAACACCATATATTTT.

The chain employs TRBV6-6 and TRBJ2-2, with D possibly matching TRBD2 (5 bases). V dropped 5 bases and J dropped 10 bases, with 8 bases sitting between them. The CDR3 consists of 11 residues. Germline V gives CDR1 MNHNY, CDR2 SVGAGI (reference sequence). The CDR3 is CASSRGVELFF. CDR3 DNA: TGTGCCAGCAGTCGGGGTGTGGAGCTGTTTTTT.

This clone was counted a single time. The V call is TRBV6-6, the J call TRBJ2-1; 8 bases line up with TRBD1. This CDR3 is 14 amino acids long. The germline V gene encodes CDR1 MNHNY and CDR2 SVGAGI (reference sequence). After removal of 6 bases from V and 5 bases from J, the junction contained 6 bases not matched to a gene. CDR3 loop: CASRQQGDDNEQFF. CDR3 DNA: TGTGCCAGCAGACAACAGGGGGATGACAATGAGCAGTTCTTC.

This chain joins TRBV5-6 and TRBJ2-7; TRBD2 aligns across 10 bases. The junction had 7 bases not matched to a gene; V was cut back by 4 bases and J by 3 bases. This CDR3 comprises 15 residues. Germline V CDR1 and CDR2: SGHDT, YYEEEE. The CDR3 nucleotides read TGTGCCAGCAGCCGTGTAGCGGGAGGTAGCTACGAGCAGTACTTC. It is translated as CASSRVAGGSYEQYF.

The V gene is TRBV5-4, the J gene TRBJ2-1; a weak D match, TRBD1 (6 bases). The CDR3 contains 15 residues. V dropped 0 bases and J dropped 7 bases, with 14 bases sitting between them. Germline CDR1 reads SGHNT; CDR2 reads YYREEE (reference sequence). The CDR3 coding sequence is TGTGCCAGCAGCTTGGGCAGGGGATCGTTAAATGAGCAGTTCTTC. Translation gives CASSLGRGSLNEQFF.

The rearrangement uses TRBV5-1 and TRBJ2-3; 13 bases align to TRBD2. J lost 1 base, V lost 4 bases, and 9 bases had no gene match. The CDR3 spans 18 residues. Germline values: CDR1 SGHRS, CDR2 YFSETQ. The CDR3 DNA is TGCGCCAGCAGCCTGGGACTAGCGGGAAACTTGGGCACAGATACGCAGTATTTT. Amino acids: CASSLGLAGNLGTDTQYF.